A selection of T cell receptor beta chains follows, all from one sample in a study of neurological immune-mediated disorders. TCRdb ran MiXCR on the 5' RACE reads and lists one entry per CDR3 protein. The data show some 60,000 distinct CDR3 sequences, roughly a tenth seen once. Input material: PBMCs. These receptors were taken from a male donor with HTLV-1-associated myelopathy (HAM/TSP). Each CDR3 is given with its conserved first and last residue. The D gene is left open where the match is weak. Clone sizes are given selectively: once, few, many, or a class where the clone is expanded.

j_gene: TRBJ2-2; v_gene: TRBV5-1; abundance: many; d_gene: NA; CDR3nt: TGCGCCAGCAGCCCCGCCCTAGTGGGGGGGAACACCGGGGAGCTGTTTTTT; CDR3aa: CASSPALVGGNTGELFF
j_gene: TRBJ1-5; v_gene: TRBV14; abundance: medium-sized; d_gene: TRBD1; CDR3nt: TGTGCCAGCAGCCTCAACAGGGGCCAGCCCCAGCATTTT; CDR3aa: CASSLNRGQPQHF
j_gene: TRBJ1-5; v_gene: TRBV28; abundance: many; d_gene: TRBD1; CDR3nt: TGTGCCAGCAGTTTATACCCAGACAGGGGAAATCAGCCCCAGCATTTT; CDR3aa: CASSLYPDRGNQPQHF
j_gene: TRBJ2-5; v_gene: TRBV15; abundance: many; d_gene: NA; CDR3nt: TGTGCCACCAGCCCGGGGGTGGGGACCCAGTACTTC; CDR3aa: CATSPGVGTQYF
j_gene: TRBJ2-7; v_gene: TRBV5-1; abundance: many; d_gene: NA; CDR3nt: TGCGCCAGCAGCTTGGATGGGCGGCTAGTATCCTACGAGCAGTACTTC; CDR3aa: CASSLDGRLVSYEQYF
j_gene: TRBJ2-6; v_gene: TRBV5-1; abundance: NA; d_gene: NA; CDR3nt: TGCGCCAGTAGCTTGGCCATCTATGGGGGCTCTGGGGCCAACGTCCTGACTTTC; CDR3aa: CASSLAIYGGSGANVLTF
j_gene: TRBJ2-3; v_gene: TRBV7-6; abundance: many; d_gene: TRBD2; CDR3nt: TGTGCCAGCAGCCCGCTAGCGGGGGTGAACACAGATACGCAGTATTTT; CDR3aa: CASSPLAGVNTDTQYF
j_gene: TRBJ2-5; v_gene: TRBV5-6; abundance: NA; d_gene: NA; CDR3nt: TGTGCCAGCAGCGCGGACCTCCAAGAGACCCAGTACTTC; CDR3aa: CASSADLQETQYF
j_gene: TRBJ2-7; v_gene: TRBV12-3/TRBV12-4; abundance: NA; d_gene: TRBD1; CDR3nt: TGTGCCAGCAGCCACGTACAGGGGGCCGAGTACGAGCAGTACTTC; CDR3aa: CASSHVQGAEYEQYF
j_gene: TRBJ2-7; v_gene: TRBV7-2; abundance: many; d_gene: TRBD2; CDR3nt: TGTGCCAGCAGCTTAAGGCGGGGGGGCGTCGAGCAGTACTTC; CDR3aa: CASSLRRGGVEQYF
j_gene: TRBJ2-7; v_gene: TRBV27; abundance: many; d_gene: TRBD2; CDR3nt: TGTGCCAGCAGTTTGGGACTAGAGTACGAGCAGTACTTC; CDR3aa: CASSLGLEYEQYF
j_gene: TRBJ1-5; v_gene: TRBV12-3/TRBV12-4; abundance: many; d_gene: TRBD1; CDR3nt: TGTGCCAGCAGTTCATACTTGACAGGGCTCGCCAATCAGCCCCAGCATTTT; CDR3aa: CASSSYLTGLANQPQHF
j_gene: TRBJ2-2; v_gene: TRBV7-9; abundance: many; d_gene: NA; CDR3nt: TGTGCCAGCAGCAAGGACAGGAACACCGGGGAGCTGTTTTTT; CDR3aa: CASSKDRNTGELFF
j_gene: TRBJ2-2; v_gene: TRBV6-6; abundance: many; d_gene: NA; CDR3nt: TGTGCCAGCAGTTACCAGGACAGCAACACCGGGGAGCTGTTTTTT; CDR3aa: CASSYQDSNTGELFF
j_gene: TRBJ1-1; v_gene: TRBV5-1; abundance: many; d_gene: TRBD1; CDR3nt: TGCGCCAGCGCTCTATTACAGGGACAGGGCACTGAAGCTTTCTTT; CDR3aa: CASALLQGQGTEAFF
j_gene: TRBJ2-2; v_gene: TRBV6-2/TRBV6-3; abundance: NA; d_gene: NA; CDR3nt: TGTGCCAGCATCTCGGAGGCAGCGACCGGGGAGCTGTTTTTT; CDR3aa: CASISEAATGELFF
j_gene: TRBJ1-2; v_gene: TRBV28; abundance: many; d_gene: NA; CDR3nt: TGTGCCAGCAGCAGACCGGGACAACCATATGGCTACACCTTC; CDR3aa: CASSRPGQPYGYTF
j_gene: TRBJ2-5; v_gene: TRBV5-1; abundance: many; d_gene: TRBD2; CDR3nt: TGCGCCAGCAGACCGGGACTACTGGAGACCCAGTACTTC; CDR3aa: CASRPGLLETQYF
j_gene: TRBJ1-2; v_gene: TRBV7-9; abundance: many; d_gene: NA; CDR3nt: TGTGCCAGCAGCCGTCAATATGGCTACACCTTC; CDR3aa: CASSRQYGYTF
j_gene: TRBJ2-1; v_gene: TRBV10-3; abundance: many; d_gene: TRBD2; CDR3nt: TGTGCCAGTTCCGGGGGGGGGAATGAGCAGTTCTTC; CDR3aa: CASSGGGNEQFF
j_gene: TRBJ1-3; v_gene: TRBV6-6; abundance: many; d_gene: NA; CDR3nt: TGTGCCAGCAACCATCCGGCAAACTCTGGAAACACCATATATTTT; CDR3aa: CASNHPANSGNTIYF
j_gene: TRBJ2-7; v_gene: TRBV7-2; abundance: many; d_gene: TRBD2; CDR3nt: TGTGCCAGCAGCTTACTAGCGGGGGCTGGGTACGAGCAGTACTTC; CDR3aa: CASSLLAGAGYEQYF
j_gene: TRBJ2-3; v_gene: TRBV2; abundance: NA; d_gene: NA; CDR3nt: TGTGCCACGCAGGGAACAGATACGCAGTATTTT; CDR3aa: CATQGTDTQYF
j_gene: TRBJ2-5; v_gene: TRBV5-1; abundance: many; d_gene: NA; CDR3nt: TGCGCCAGCAGCATGGACTCCCAAGAGACCCAGTACTTC; CDR3aa: CASSMDSQETQYF
j_gene: TRBJ1-6; v_gene: TRBV6-5; abundance: NA; d_gene: NA; CDR3nt: TGTGCCAGCACCCGCCCGGGGACACCCCTCCACTTT; CDR3aa: CASTRPGTPLHF
j_gene: TRBJ1-1; v_gene: TRBV10-3; abundance: many; d_gene: TRBD1; CDR3nt: TGTGCCATTTGCCAGGGGGGCATCACTGAAGCTTTCTTT; CDR3aa: CAICQGGITEAFF
j_gene: TRBJ2-2; v_gene: TRBV27; abundance: many; d_gene: NA; CDR3nt: TGTGCCAGCAGGACAAATCCCCACGGGGAGCTGTTTTTT; CDR3aa: CASRTNPHGELFF
j_gene: TRBJ2-3; v_gene: TRBV3-1; abundance: NA; d_gene: NA; CDR3nt: TGTGCCAGCAGCCAGGGAACAGGTTCCCCTAGCACAGATACGCAGTATTTT; CDR3aa: CASSQGTGSPSTDTQYF
j_gene: TRBJ1-4; v_gene: TRBV25-1; abundance: many; d_gene: NA; CDR3nt: TGTGCCAGCAGTGAATCGAGAAAACTGTTTTTT; CDR3aa: CASSESRKLFF
j_gene: TRBJ1-1; v_gene: TRBV30; abundance: many; d_gene: TRBD1; CDR3nt: TGTGCCTGGAGCGACAGGGTTGGTGAAGCTTTCTTT; CDR3aa: CAWSDRVGEAFF
j_gene: TRBJ2-5; v_gene: TRBV20-1; abundance: many; d_gene: TRBD2; CDR3nt: TGCAGTGCTACTAATCCGGGGGGGCCGCGGGAGACCCAGTACTTC; CDR3aa: CSATNPGGPRETQYF
j_gene: TRBJ1-6; v_gene: TRBV20-1; abundance: many; d_gene: NA; CDR3nt: TGCAGTGCTAGAGAAACAGTTGGGAATTCACCCCTCCACTTT; CDR3aa: CSARETVGNSPLHF
j_gene: TRBJ2-3; v_gene: TRBV25-1; abundance: many; d_gene: NA; CDR3nt: TGTGCCAGCAGCCCTAAGAGTACGCAGTATTTT; CDR3aa: CASSPKSTQYF
j_gene: TRBJ1-5; v_gene: TRBV18; abundance: many; d_gene: NA; CDR3nt: TGTGCCAGCTCAACTAATGTTGTAGGCAATCAGCCCCAGCATTTT; CDR3aa: CASSTNVVGNQPQHF
j_gene: TRBJ2-1; v_gene: TRBV28; abundance: NA; d_gene: TRBD2; CDR3nt: TGTGCCAGCAGTTTACAGAGCGGGGGCGGCTCCTACAATGAGCAGTTCTTC; CDR3aa: CASSLQSGGGSYNEQFF
j_gene: TRBJ2-5; v_gene: TRBV6-2/TRBV6-3; abundance: many; d_gene: TRBD1; CDR3nt: TGTGCCAGCAGAGGGACAGGCAGAGAGACCCAGTACTTC; CDR3aa: CASRGTGRETQYF
j_gene: TRBJ2-5; v_gene: TRBV20-1; abundance: many; d_gene: TRBD2; CDR3nt: TGCAGTGCAGGCGGGGGGGAAGAGACCCAGTACTTC; CDR3aa: CSAGGGEETQYF
j_gene: TRBJ2-3; v_gene: TRBV15; abundance: NA; d_gene: TRBD1; CDR3nt: TGTGCCACCAGCAGAAGGGCCGGGACAGGGGTCGCAGATACGCAGTATTTT; CDR3aa: CATSRRAGTGVADTQYF
j_gene: TRBJ2-1; v_gene: TRBV4-2; abundance: many; d_gene: NA; CDR3nt: TGTGCCAGCAGCCAGGACGGTTTTTTCGAGCAGTTCTTC; CDR3aa: CASSQDGFFEQFF
j_gene: TRBJ2-5; v_gene: TRBV11-2; abundance: many; d_gene: TRBD1; CDR3nt: TGTGCCAGCAGCTTTCCCGGGACAGGGAGAGAGACCCAGTACTTC; CDR3aa: CASSFPGTGRETQYF
j_gene: TRBJ1-6; v_gene: TRBV7-8; abundance: many; d_gene: NA; CDR3nt: TGTGCCAGCAGGGGAAGGATAGATAATTCACCCCTCCACTTT; CDR3aa: CASRGRIDNSPLHF
j_gene: TRBJ1-6; v_gene: TRBV20-1; abundance: many; d_gene: TRBD1; CDR3nt: TGCAGTGCCCCCAGCACAGGGGCGAAATCACCCCTCCACTTT; CDR3aa: CSAPSTGAKSPLHF
j_gene: TRBJ1-6; v_gene: TRBV20-1; abundance: many; d_gene: NA; CDR3nt: TGCAGTGCTAGTAGGGCTCCTAACTTATTTAATTCACCCCTCCACTTT; CDR3aa: CSASRAPNLFNSPLHF
j_gene: TRBJ2-1; v_gene: TRBV27; abundance: many; d_gene: NA; CDR3nt: TGTGCCAGCAGTTTTGCCGGGGGAAACCGCAATGAGCAGTTCTTC; CDR3aa: CASSFAGGNRNEQFF
j_gene: TRBJ1-2; v_gene: TRBV20-1; abundance: many; d_gene: NA; CDR3nt: TGCAGTGCTAGAGACGGCCCTTCTAACTATGGCTACACCTTC; CDR3aa: CSARDGPSNYGYTF
j_gene: TRBJ2-1; v_gene: TRBV5-1; abundance: few; d_gene: TRBD2; CDR3nt: TGCGCCAGCACCCCCTCTGGACTAGCGGGGGTAAATGAGCAGTTCTTC; CDR3aa: CASTPSGLAGVNEQFF
j_gene: TRBJ1-1; v_gene: TRBV6-2/TRBV6-3; abundance: many; d_gene: NA; CDR3nt: TGTGCCAGCAGACCAGAGGGCGGGAAGATCACTGAAGCTTTCTTT; CDR3aa: CASRPEGGKITEAFF
j_gene: TRBJ2-4; v_gene: TRBV29-1; abundance: many; d_gene: TRBD1; CDR3nt: TGCAGCGTGTGGACAGGGATAAGTCAGTACTTC; CDR3aa: CSVWTGISQYF